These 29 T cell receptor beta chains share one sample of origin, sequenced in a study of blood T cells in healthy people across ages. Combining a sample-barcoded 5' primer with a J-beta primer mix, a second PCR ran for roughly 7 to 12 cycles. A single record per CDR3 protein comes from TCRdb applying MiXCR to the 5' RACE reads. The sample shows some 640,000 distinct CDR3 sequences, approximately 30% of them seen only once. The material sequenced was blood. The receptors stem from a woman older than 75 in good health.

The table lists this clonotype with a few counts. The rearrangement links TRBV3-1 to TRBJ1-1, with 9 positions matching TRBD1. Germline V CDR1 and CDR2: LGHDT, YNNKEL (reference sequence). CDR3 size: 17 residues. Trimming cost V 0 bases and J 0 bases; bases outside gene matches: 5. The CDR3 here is CASSQDYGTGMNTEAFF. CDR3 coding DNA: TGTGCCAGCAGCCAAGATTACGGGACAGGGATGAACACTGAAGCTTTCTTT.

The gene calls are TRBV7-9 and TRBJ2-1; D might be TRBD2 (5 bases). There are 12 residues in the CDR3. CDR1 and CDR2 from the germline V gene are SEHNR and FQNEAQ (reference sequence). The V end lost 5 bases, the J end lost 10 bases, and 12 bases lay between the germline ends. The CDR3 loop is CASSLASKEQFF. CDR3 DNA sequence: TGTGCCAGCAGCCTGGCTAGCAAGGAGCAGTTCTTC.

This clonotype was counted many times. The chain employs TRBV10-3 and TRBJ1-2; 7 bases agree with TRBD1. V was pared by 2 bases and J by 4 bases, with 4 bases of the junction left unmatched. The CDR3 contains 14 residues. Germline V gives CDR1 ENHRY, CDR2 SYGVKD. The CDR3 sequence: CAISEKGAGYGYTF. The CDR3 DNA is TGTGCCATCAGTGAGAAGGGGGCAGGCTATGGCTACACCTTC.

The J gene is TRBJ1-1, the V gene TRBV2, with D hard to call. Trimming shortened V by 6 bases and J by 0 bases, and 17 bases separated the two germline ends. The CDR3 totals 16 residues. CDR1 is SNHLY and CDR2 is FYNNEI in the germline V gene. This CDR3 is CASRPQPQIMNTEAFF. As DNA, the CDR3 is TGTGCCAGCAGACCCCAGCCCCAAATAATGAACACTGAAGCTTTCTTT.

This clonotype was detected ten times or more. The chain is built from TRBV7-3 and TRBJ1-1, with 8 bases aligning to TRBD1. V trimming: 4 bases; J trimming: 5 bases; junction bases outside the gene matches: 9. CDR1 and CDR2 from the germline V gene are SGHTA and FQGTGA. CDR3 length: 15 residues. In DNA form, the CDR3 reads TGTGCCAGCAGCTCCCACAGGGGGGATAATACTGAAGCTTTCTTT. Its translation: CASSSHRGDNTEAFF.

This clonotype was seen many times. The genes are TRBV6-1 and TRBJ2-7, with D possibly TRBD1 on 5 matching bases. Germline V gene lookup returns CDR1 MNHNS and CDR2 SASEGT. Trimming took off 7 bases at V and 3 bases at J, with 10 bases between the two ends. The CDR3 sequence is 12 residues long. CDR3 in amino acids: CASTRDSYEQYF. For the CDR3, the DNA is TGTGCCAGCACCCGTGACAGCTACGAGCAGTACTTC.

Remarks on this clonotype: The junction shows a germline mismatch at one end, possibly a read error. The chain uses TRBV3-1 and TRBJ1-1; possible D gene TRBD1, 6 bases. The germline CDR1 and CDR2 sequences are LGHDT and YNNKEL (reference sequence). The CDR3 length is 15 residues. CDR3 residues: CASSQGRGTGTETFF. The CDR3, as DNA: TGTGCCAGCAGCCAAGGCAGGGGAACTGGCACTGAAACTTTCTTT.

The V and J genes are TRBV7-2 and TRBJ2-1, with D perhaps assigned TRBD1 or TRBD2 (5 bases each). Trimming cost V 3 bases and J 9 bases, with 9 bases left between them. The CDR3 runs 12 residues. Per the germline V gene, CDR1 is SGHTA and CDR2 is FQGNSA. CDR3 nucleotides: TGTGCCAGCAGCTTGGGGGTGGTTGAGCAGTTCTTC. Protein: CASSLGVVEQFF.

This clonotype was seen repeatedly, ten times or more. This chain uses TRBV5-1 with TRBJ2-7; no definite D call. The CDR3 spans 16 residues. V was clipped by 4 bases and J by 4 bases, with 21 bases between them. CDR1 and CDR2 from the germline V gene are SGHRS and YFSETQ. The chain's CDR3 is CASSAASPHLPYEQYF. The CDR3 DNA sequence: TGCGCCAGCAGCGCTGCCAGCCCTCACCTACCGTACGAGCAGTACTTC.

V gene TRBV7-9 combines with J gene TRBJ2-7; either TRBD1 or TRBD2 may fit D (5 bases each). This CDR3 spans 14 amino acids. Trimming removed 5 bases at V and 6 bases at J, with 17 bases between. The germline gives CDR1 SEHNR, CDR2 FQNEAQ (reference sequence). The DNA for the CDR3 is TGTGCCAGCAGCCCCCGGGCCGGGGCCTGCGAGCAGTACTTC. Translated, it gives CASSPRAGACEQYF.

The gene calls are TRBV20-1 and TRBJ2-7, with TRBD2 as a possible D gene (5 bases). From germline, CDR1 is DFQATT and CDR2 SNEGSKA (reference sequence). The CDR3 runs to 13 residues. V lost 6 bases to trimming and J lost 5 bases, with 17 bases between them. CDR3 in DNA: TGCAGTGCGCCGCGGGCTACAATCCACGAGCAGTACTTC. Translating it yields CSAPRATIHEQYF.

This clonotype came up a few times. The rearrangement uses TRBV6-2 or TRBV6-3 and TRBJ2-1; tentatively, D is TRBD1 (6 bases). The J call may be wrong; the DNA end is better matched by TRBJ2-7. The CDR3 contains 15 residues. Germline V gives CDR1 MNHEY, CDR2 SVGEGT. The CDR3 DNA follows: TGTGCCAGCACTACACAGGGCCCGTCCTACAATGAGCAGTACTTC. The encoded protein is CASTTQGPSYNEQYF.

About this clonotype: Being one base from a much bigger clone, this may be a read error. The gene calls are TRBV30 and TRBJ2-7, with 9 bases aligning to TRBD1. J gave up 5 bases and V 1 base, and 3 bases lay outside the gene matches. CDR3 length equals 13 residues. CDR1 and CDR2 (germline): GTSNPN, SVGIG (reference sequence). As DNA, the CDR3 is TGTGCCTGGAGTGGGGGACAGGGCCACGAGCAGTACTTC. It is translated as CAWSGGQGHEQYF.

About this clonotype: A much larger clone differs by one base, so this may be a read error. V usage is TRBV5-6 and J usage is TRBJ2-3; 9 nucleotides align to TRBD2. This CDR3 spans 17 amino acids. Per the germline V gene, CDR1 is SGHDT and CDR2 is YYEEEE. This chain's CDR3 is CAGSLLGLAGLSDTQYF. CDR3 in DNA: TGTGCCGGCAGCTTACTGGGCCTAGCGGGGTTGTCAGATACGCAGTATTTT. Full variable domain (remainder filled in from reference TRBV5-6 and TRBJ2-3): DAGVTQSPTHLIKTRGQQVTLRCSPKSGHDTVSWYQQALGQGPQFIFQYYEEEERQRGNFPDRFSGHQFPNYSSELNVNALLLGDSALYLCAGSLLGLAGLSDTQYFGPGTRLTVL.

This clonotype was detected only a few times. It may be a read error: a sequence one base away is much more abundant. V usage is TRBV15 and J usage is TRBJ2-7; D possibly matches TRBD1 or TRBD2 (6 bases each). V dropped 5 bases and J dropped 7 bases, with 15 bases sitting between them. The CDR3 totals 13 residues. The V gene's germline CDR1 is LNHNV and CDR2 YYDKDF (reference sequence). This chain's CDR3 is CATSPEGGVEQYF. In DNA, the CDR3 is TGTGCCACCAGCCCCGAGGGGGGTGTTGAGCAGTACTTC.

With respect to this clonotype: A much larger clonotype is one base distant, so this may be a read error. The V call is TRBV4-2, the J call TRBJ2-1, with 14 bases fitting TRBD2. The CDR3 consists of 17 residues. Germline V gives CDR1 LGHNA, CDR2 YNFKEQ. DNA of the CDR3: TGTGCCAGCAGCCAGGGCTTCGGACTAGCGGGGGGAAATGGGCAGTTCTTC. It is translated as CASSQGFGLAGGNGQFF.

The CDR3 coding sequence is TGTGCCAGCTCACTAAGGACAGGGGATGAAGCTTTCTTT. This translates into CASSLRTGDEAFF. The rearrangement uses TRBV18 and TRBJ1-1, with TRBD1 matching 9 bases. V gave up 4 bases and J gave up 7 bases; unmatched junction bases: 4. CDR3 length: 13 amino acids. Germline V gene data show CDR1 as KGHSH and CDR2 as LQKENI.

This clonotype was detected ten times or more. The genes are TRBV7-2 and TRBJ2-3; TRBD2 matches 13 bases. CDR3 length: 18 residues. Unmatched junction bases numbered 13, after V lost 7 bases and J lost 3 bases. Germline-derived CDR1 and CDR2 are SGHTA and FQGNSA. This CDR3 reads CASTLMTSGGRGTDTQYF. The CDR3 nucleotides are TGTGCCAGCACCCTGATGACTAGCGGGGGGAGAGGAACAGATACGCAGTATTTT.

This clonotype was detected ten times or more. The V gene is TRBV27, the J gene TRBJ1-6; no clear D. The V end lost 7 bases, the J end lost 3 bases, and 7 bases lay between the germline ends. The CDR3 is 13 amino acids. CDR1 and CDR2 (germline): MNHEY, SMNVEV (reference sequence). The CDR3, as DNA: TGTGCCAGCACGGGGAACTATAATTCACCCCTCCACTTT. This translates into CASTGNYNSPLHF.

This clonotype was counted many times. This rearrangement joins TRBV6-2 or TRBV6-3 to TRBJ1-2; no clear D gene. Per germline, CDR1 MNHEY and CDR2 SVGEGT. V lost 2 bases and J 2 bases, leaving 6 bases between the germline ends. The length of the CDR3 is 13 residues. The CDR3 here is CASSYGRNYGYTF. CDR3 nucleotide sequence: TGTGCCAGCAGTTACGGGAGGAACTATGGCTACACCTTC.

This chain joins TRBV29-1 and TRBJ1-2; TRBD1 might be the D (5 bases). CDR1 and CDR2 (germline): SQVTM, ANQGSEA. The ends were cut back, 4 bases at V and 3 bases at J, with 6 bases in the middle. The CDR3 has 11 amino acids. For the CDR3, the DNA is TGCAGCGTTGTGGGGGACTATGGCTACACCTTC. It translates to CSVVGDYGYTF.

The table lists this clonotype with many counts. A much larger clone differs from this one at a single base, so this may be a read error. The CDR3 sequence is CALEERGRETQYF. DNA for the CDR3: TGTGCCCTGGAGGAGCGGGGGAGGGAGACCCAGTACTTC. The V and J genes are TRBV24-1 and TRBJ2-5, with 8 bases identical to TRBD2. Germline V CDR1 and CDR2: KGHDR, SFDVKD. V lost 12 bases to trimming and J lost 5 bases; unmatched junction nucleotides: 10. This CDR3 contains 13 residues.

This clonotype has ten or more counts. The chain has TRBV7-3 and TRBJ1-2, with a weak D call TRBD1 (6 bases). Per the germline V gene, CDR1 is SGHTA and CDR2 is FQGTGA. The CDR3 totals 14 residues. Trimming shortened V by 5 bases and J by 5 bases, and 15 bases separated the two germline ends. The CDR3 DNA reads TGTGCCAGCAGCCACCCGGGGGCGCGGTATGGCTACACCTTC. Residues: CASSHPGARYGYTF.

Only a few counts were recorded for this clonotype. CDR3: CASSFGQTNTGELFF. CDR3 bases: TGTGCCAGCAGTTTCGGACAAACGAACACCGGGGAGCTGTTTTTT. The chain employs TRBV27 and TRBJ2-2; perhaps TRBD1 as D (5 bases). Trimming pared 3 bases from V and 0 bases from J, leaving 8 bases between. Germline V gives CDR1 MNHEY, CDR2 SMNVEV (reference sequence). This CDR3 region has 15 residues.

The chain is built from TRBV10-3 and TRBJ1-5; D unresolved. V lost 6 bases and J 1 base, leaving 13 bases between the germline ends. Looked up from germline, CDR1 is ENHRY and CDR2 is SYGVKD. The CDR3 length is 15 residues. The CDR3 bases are TGTGCCATCAGGGACGCTCCGGGAAGCAATCAGCCCCAGCATTTT. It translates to CAIRDAPGSNQPQHF.

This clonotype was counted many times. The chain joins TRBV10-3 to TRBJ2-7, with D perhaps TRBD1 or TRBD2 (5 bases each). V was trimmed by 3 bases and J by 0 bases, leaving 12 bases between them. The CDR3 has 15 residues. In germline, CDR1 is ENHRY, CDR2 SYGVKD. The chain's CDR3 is CAISDPGTGSYEQYF. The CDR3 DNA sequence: TGTGCCATCAGTGACCCCGGGACGGGCTCCTACGAGCAGTACTTC.

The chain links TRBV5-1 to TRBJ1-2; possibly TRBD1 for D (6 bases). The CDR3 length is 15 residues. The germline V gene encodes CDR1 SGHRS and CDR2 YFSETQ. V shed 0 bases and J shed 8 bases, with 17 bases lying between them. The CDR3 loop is CASSLAQGRFSGYTF. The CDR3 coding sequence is TGCGCCAGCAGCTTGGCGCAGGGGCGTTTCTCCGGCTACACCTTC.

The CDR3 DNA is TGTGCCAGCAGCCGCATCCCCCCAGGGTGCCACGAGCAGTACTTC. It is translated as CASSRIPPGCHEQYF. The V call is TRBV7-2, the J call TRBJ2-5, with D perhaps TRBD1 (5 bases). Near its end, the DNA agrees better with TRBJ2-7, so the J call may be wrong. CDR3 length equals 15 residues. The germline gives CDR1 SGHTA, CDR2 FQGNSA.

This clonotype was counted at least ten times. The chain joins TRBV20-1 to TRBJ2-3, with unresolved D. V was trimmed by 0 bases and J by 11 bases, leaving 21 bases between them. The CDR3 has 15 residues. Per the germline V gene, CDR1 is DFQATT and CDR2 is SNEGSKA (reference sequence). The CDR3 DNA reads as TGCAGTGCTAGAGATTTGCAGGAGTTATACGTGGGGCAGTATTTT. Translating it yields CSARDLQELYVGQYF.